This TCR beta chain is from a study of multiple sclerosis patients with progressive multifocal leukoencephalopathy. This CDR3 has 15 amino acids. V lost 4 bases, J lost 3 bases, and 7 bases stayed unmatched. The germline gives CDR1 MNHEY, CDR2 SVGAGI. The time point is: time of PML onset. The T3 samples were drawn when PML began. The table came from immunoSEQ multiplex PCR; TCRdb's copy has only in-frame clones and leaves some out. The sample has about 33,000 clones, approximately 84% seen once. Sequenced material: PBMCs, taken from a patient treated with natalizumab. The chain combines TRBV6-5 with TRBJ2-7; 9 bases are a match to TRBD1. The clonotype comes from a human donor with progressive multifocal leukoencephalopathy. CDR3 nucleotide sequence: TGTGCCAGCAGTTCCCGGGACAGGGCTATCTACGAGCAGTACTTC. Translated, it gives CASSSRDRAIYEQYF.